The 5 T cell receptor beta chains in this list originate from one sample, sequenced in a study of T-cell reconstitution after alpha-beta-depleted transplantation in children. A TCRbeta library incorporating unique molecular identifiers was prepared. TCRdb analysed the PCR reads with MiXCR anew, one entry per CDR3 protein. The sample holds some 450,000 distinct CDR3 sequences; around two fifths are singletons and the top ten take under 30%. The material was PBMCs, obtained before TCRalphabeta/CD19-depleted stem cell transplant. The receptor source for this set is a girl aged 2 to 9 with aplastic anemia, due to receive a stem cell transplant.

This clonotype was found a few times. The chain couples TRBV6-1 to TRBJ2-4; tentative D call: TRBD2 (5 bases). This CDR3 comprises 15 residues. V was trimmed by 7 bases and J by 0 bases, leaving 13 bases between them. CDR1 MNHNS and CDR2 SASEGT come from the germline V gene. CDR3 sequence reads: CASTEDSIAKNIQYF. CDR3 DNA: TGTGCCAGCACTGAGGACTCCATAGCCAAAAACATTCAGTACTTC.

This clonotype occurred many times. The rearrangement links TRBV7-2 to TRBJ2-1, with 8 bases aligning to TRBD2. V shed 6 bases and J 0 bases; nucleotides not matched to a gene: 7. The CDR3 covers 16 residues. The V gene's germline CDR1 is SGHTA and CDR2 FQGNSA. CDR3 sequence reads: CASSPVSGSSYNEQFF. For the CDR3, the DNA is TGTGCCAGCAGTCCCGTGAGCGGGAGCTCCTACAATGAGCAGTTCTTC.

This clonotype was detected only a few times. This chain uses TRBV10-3 with TRBJ2-5; possible D gene TRBD1, 6 bases. CDR3 length: 13 amino acids. The germline V gene encodes CDR1 ENHRY and CDR2 SYGVKD. Trimming cost V 5 bases and J 3 bases, with 10 bases left between them. The CDR3 nucleotides read TGTGCCATCAGTATTCGGACAGAAGAGACCCAGTACTTC. It translates to CAISIRTEETQYF.

The chain couples TRBV29-1 to TRBJ2-7, with 7 bases identical to TRBD2. Germline V gene data show CDR1 as SQVTM and CDR2 as ANQGSEA. V gave up 1 base and J gave up 0 bases; unmatched junction bases: 6. The length of the CDR3 is 15 residues. This CDR3 is CSVEGGGGSSYEQYF. For the CDR3, the DNA is TGCAGCGTTGAAGGAGGTGGCGGGAGCTCCTACGAGCAGTACTTC.

The rearrangement uses TRBV12-3 or TRBV12-4 and TRBJ2-7, with a possible D match to TRBD1 (6 bases). The CDR3 is 15 amino acids. V was shortened by 5 bases and J by 2 bases, with 16 bases between the two germline ends. CDR3 sequence reads: CASSPPGHLTYEQYF. CDR3 DNA: TGTGCCAGCAGTCCACCGGGACACTTGACCTACGAGCAGTACTTC.